This T cell receptor (beta chain) was found in a study of T cell changes during pregnancy in multiple sclerosis. There are 14 residues in the CDR3. V lost 6 bases, J lost 7 bases, and 16 bases lay in between. CDR1 is KGHSH and CDR2 is LQKENI in the germline V gene. Some clones are missing from TCRdb's copy, which holds only in-frame ones; the method was immunoSEQ multiplex PCR. The sample holds just under 65,000 clones, roughly 91% seen once. This TCR was sampled from a female donor in good health, enrolled as a control in a pregnancy study. V gene TRBV18 combines with J gene TRBJ1-5; D is unresolved. The source was peripheral blood, collected in the second trimester of pregnancy. CDR3: CASSGIREGQPQHF. CDR3 DNA: TGTGCCAGCTCCGGGATAAGGGAAGGCCAGCCCCAGCATTTT.